This TCR beta chain was identified in a study of pediatric ulcerative colitis. Regarding the study as a whole: A couple of rectal clonotypes were found only in ulcerative colitis patients, all of them.

The CDR3 runs 16 residues. J gave up 3 bases and V 0 bases, and 0 bases lay outside the gene matches. Germline values: CDR1 KGHSH, CDR2 LQKENI. Up to 500,000 reads were sequenced per sample. The table came from immunoSEQ multiplex PCR; TCRdb's copy has only in-frame clones and leaves some out. The table records 45,000 to 75,000 clones, over 70% of them present only once. As regards this clone: Its target is unknown.

The sequence was obtained from a boy aged 5-17 years who was a control in a study of pediatric ulcerative colitis. The chain joins TRBV18 to TRBJ1-5; 12 bases line up with TRBD1. Sequencing was done on a sample of blood. CDR3 amino acids: CASSPPGQGANQPQHF. Here the CDR3 DNA reads TGTGCCAGCTCACCACCGGGACAGGGGGCCAATCAGCCCCAGCATTTT.